Listed below are T cell receptor beta chains from one sample, sequenced in a study of cytomegalovirus exposure and HLA in healthy donors. TCRdb keeps only in-frame clones here, not all; method: immunoSEQ multiplex PCR. In the table there are about 160,000 clones, roughly 86% of which are singletons. Sequenced: PBMCs. Every receptor here comes from a woman under 30 in good health and CMV-seropositive. The conserved cysteine and the conserved F or W are not part of the CDR3 here. Size tells how often a clone was seen (once, few, many) or the class of an expanded clone, and some rows leave it out.

V gene: TRBV19
clone size: few
CDR3 length: 9
CDR3 protein: ASSRGLEQY

V gene: TRBV5-1
clone size: -
CDR3 length: 13
CDR3 protein: ASSLTGYSNQPQH

V gene: TRBV10-3
clone size: -
CDR3 length: 12
CDR3 protein: AISESSRGREQY

V gene: TRBV10-2
clone size: -
CDR3 length: 15
CDR3 protein: ASSDTGATWTNEKLF

V gene: TRBV11-3
clone size: -
CDR3 length: 10
CDR3 protein: ASSLRDTEAF

V gene: TRBV18
clone size: -
CDR3 length: 11
CDR3 protein: ASSPPTVYEQY

V gene: TRBV7-2
clone size: -
CDR3 length: 11
CDR3 protein: ASSPTLGYEQY

V gene: TRBV30
clone size: -
CDR3 length: 9
CDR3 protein: AWQLDGAQY

V gene: TRBV28
clone size: -
CDR3 length: 13
CDR3 protein: ASNPGGGTYYGYT

V gene: TRBV28
clone size: -
CDR3 length: 13
CDR3 protein: ASSHGTGGRETQY

V gene: TRBV6-1
clone size: -
CDR3 length: 11
CDR3 protein: ASSEANSSEQY

V gene: TRBV5-5
clone size: -
CDR3 length: 16
CDR3 protein: ASSLLPGQGSIGREQF

V gene: TRBV19
clone size: -
CDR3 length: 15
CDR3 protein: ASSPGQGSLNTGELF

V gene: TRBV7-2
clone size: -
CDR3 length: 15
CDR3 protein: ASSLVPPGRGSYEQY

V gene: TRBV7-8
clone size: few
CDR3 length: 9
CDR3 protein: ASSVAYEQY

V gene: TRBV28
clone size: -
CDR3 length: 9
CDR3 protein: ASSLEVEQY

V gene: TRBV10-3
clone size: -
CDR3 length: 13
CDR3 protein: ATTPGTSGRHEQF

V gene: TRBV19
clone size: -
CDR3 length: 14
CDR3 protein: ASRLTGGGTYTEAF

V gene: TRBV4-3
clone size: once
CDR3 length: 11
CDR3 protein: ASNNREGTEAF

V gene: TRBV11-2
clone size: -
CDR3 length: 12
CDR3 protein: ASSRLGTGEKLF

V gene: TRBV15
clone size: -
CDR3 length: 13
CDR3 protein: ATTLTGTGEDTQY

V gene: TRBV5-6
clone size: -
CDR3 length: 13
CDR3 protein: ASSWGGVNTGELF

V gene: TRBV6-5
clone size: once
CDR3 length: 9
CDR3 protein: ASRTRVTAF

V gene: TRBV5-1
clone size: -
CDR3 length: 13
CDR3 protein: ASSRGQGVQETQY

V gene: TRBV4-3
clone size: -
CDR3 length: 13
CDR3 protein: ASSQALGGQETQY

V gene: TRBV11-2
clone size: -
CDR3 length: 14
CDR3 protein: ASSSGTGRRANVLT

V gene: TRBV5-6
clone size: -
CDR3 length: 14
CDR3 protein: ASSLRGREGAGELF

V gene: TRBV6-5
clone size: -
CDR3 length: 11
CDR3 protein: ASYRVRGETQY

V gene: TRBV4-3
clone size: -
CDR3 length: 13
CDR3 protein: ASSRSVATNEKLF

V gene: TRBV9
clone size: -
CDR3 length: 14
CDR3 protein: ASSVGGTSGHNEQF

V gene: TRBV27
clone size: -
CDR3 length: 15
CDR3 protein: ASSTSLAGGIQETQY

V gene: TRBV6-5
clone size: -
CDR3 length: 13
CDR3 protein: ASSPSGSTPYEQY

V gene: TRBV5-1
clone size: -
CDR3 length: 14
CDR3 protein: ASTSRGDRDQETQY

V gene: TRBV5-1
clone size: -
CDR3 length: 13
CDR3 protein: ASSLAGTGTNEQF

V gene: TRBV9
clone size: -
CDR3 length: 13
CDR3 protein: ASSAGTSGNNEQF

V gene: TRBV9
clone size: -
CDR3 length: 13
CDR3 protein: ASSPELAHAGKLF

V gene: TRBV5-8
clone size: -
CDR3 length: 11
CDR3 protein: ASSFGTHTEAF

V gene: TRBV5-8
clone size: -
CDR3 length: 15
CDR3 protein: ASSFGTGPRNNYGYT

V gene: TRBV4-1
clone size: -
CDR3 length: 12
CDR3 protein: ASSQLKGFHGYT

V gene: TRBV28
clone size: -
CDR3 length: 14
CDR3 protein: ASSSPGDNWSNGYT

V gene: TRBV5-8
clone size: -
CDR3 length: 13
CDR3 protein: ASSPGTGTGETQY

V gene: TRBV25-1
clone size: -
CDR3 length: 12
CDR3 protein: ASSEYGLSYEQY

V gene: TRBV10-2
clone size: -
CDR3 length: 10
CDR3 protein: ASRDNYNEQF

V gene: TRBV7-6
clone size: -
CDR3 length: 14
CDR3 protein: ASSPGLAGRSGELF

V gene: TRBV9
clone size: -
CDR3 length: 14
CDR3 protein: ASSYLGDSSYNEQF

V gene: TRBV13
clone size: once
CDR3 length: 12
CDR3 protein: ASSLERSWTEAF